These 26 T cell receptor beta chains originate from one sample sequenced in a study of neurological immune-mediated disorders. One entry per CDR3 protein, called by TCRdb with MiXCR from the 5' RACE reads. Of more than 45,000 distinct CDR3 sequences listed, roughly 3.5% are singletons. Sequenced input: PBMCs. Receptors originate from a man aged 25 to 40 with multiple sclerosis.

This clonotype appeared many times. This sequence joins TRBV4-1 and TRBJ1-2; 8 positions match TRBD1. CDR1 and CDR2 from the germline V gene are MGHRA and YSYEKL. The CDR3 covers 18 residues. V lost 4 bases to trimming and J lost 4 bases; unmatched junction nucleotides: 17. CDR3 amino acids: CASSLLAQTGDVGYGYTF. The CDR3 coding sequence is TGCGCCAGCAGCCTACTAGCGCAGACAGGGGATGTTGGCTATGGCTACACCTTC.

This clonotype came up many times. This chain joins TRBV5-6 and TRBJ2-3; maybe TRBD2 (5 bases). CDR3 length equals 14 residues. Germline CDR1 reads SGHDT; CDR2 reads YYEEEE. The V gene lost 0 bases and the J gene lost 1 base, with 6 bases spanning the gap. This CDR3 is CASSLDGGTDTQYF. The DNA for the CDR3 is TGTGCCAGCAGCTTGGACGGGGGCACAGATACGCAGTATTTT.

Points on this clonotype: This may be a read error, as it is one base from a much larger clone. V is TRBV20-1 and J is TRBJ2-7, with D possibly being TRBD1 (5 bases). CDR1 and CDR2 from the germline V gene are DFQATT and SNEGSKA (reference sequence). The CDR3 length is 13 residues. In DNA form, the CDR3 reads TGCAGTGCTGAAGGTACAGGTTCCTACGAGCAGTGCTTC. Amino acids: CSAEGTGSYEQCF.

With respect to this clonotype: A much larger clone lies one base from this, so it may be a read error. Since the CDR3 does not end with the conserved phenylalanine or tryptophan, this likely comes from a read error. The chain has TRBV20-1 and TRBJ2-7; D gene ambiguous. CDR3 length equals 13 residues. The V and J ends lost 5 bases and 0 bases respectively, with 11 bases between them. Germline assignment: CDR1 DFQATT and CDR2 SNEGSKA (reference sequence). The DNA of the CDR3 is TGCAGTGCTTCGACCCACCGCTCCTACGAGCAGTACTGC. This translates into CSASTHRSYEQYC.

This clonotype was seen at least ten times. V and J are TRBV5-1 and TRBJ2-2, with 7 bases aligning to TRBD1. V was clipped by 4 bases and J by 4 bases; unmatched bases: 7. The CDR3 consists of 15 residues. The germline CDR1 and CDR2 sequences are SGHRS and YFSETQ. This CDR3 reads CASSTTQGPTGELFF. DNA of the CDR3: TGCGCCAGCAGCACCACACAGGGGCCCACCGGGGAGCTGTTTTTT.

The sample holds many counts of this clonotype. The chain combines TRBV5-1 with TRBJ2-7; D ambiguous. The CDR3 sequence is 14 residues long. Looked up from germline, CDR1 is SGHRS and CDR2 is YFSETQ. V was shortened by 0 bases and J by 6 bases, with 13 bases between the two germline ends. CDR3 loop: CASSLEYVDSEQYF. For the CDR3, the DNA is TGCGCCAGCAGCTTGGAGTACGTAGACTCCGAGCAGTACTTC.

To note about this clonotype: A much larger clone differs by one base, so this may be a read error. J is TRBJ1-1 and V is TRBV28; no firm D call. Deletions cut 3 bases from V and 4 bases from J, with 15 bases between. The germline CDR1 and CDR2 sequences are MDHEN and SYDVKM. This CDR3 is 15 amino acids long. The CDR3 reads CASSFRIGSITEAFF. The CDR3 nucleotides are TGTGCCAGCAGTTTCCGGATAGGGAGTATCACTGAAGCTTTCTTT. The variable domain in full, completed from reference TRBV28 and TRBJ1-1, reads DVKVTQSSRYLVKRTGEKVFLECVQDMDHENMFWYRQDPGLGLRLIYFSYDVKMKEKGDIPEGYSVSREKKERFSLILESASTNQTSMYLCASSFRIGSITEAFFGQGTRLTVV.

In its sample, this clonotype was seen many times. The rearrangement links TRBV7-9 to TRBJ2-7, with D possibly being TRBD1 (6 bases). V shed 5 bases and J shed 0 bases, with 14 bases lying between them. The CDR3 contains 15 residues. The germline V gene encodes CDR1 SEHNR and CDR2 FQNEAQ (reference sequence). CDR3 DNA sequence: TGTGCCAGCAGCAGTGAGCGGACAGACTCCTACGAGCAGTACTTC. This translates into CASSSERTDSYEQYF.

This clonotype came up many times. The CDR3 DNA reads as TGTGCCAGCAGCCCATACGGGACTAGCGGCAGAAATGAGCAGTTCTTC. Its protein is CASSPYGTSGRNEQFF. The rearrangement joins TRBV7-2 to TRBJ2-1; 11 bases agree with TRBD2. The length of the CDR3 is 16 residues. Germline loops: CDR1 SGHTA, CDR2 FQGNSA. Trimming cost V 5 bases and J 7 bases; bases outside gene matches: 10. Full variable domain (remainder filled in from reference TRBV7-2 and TRBJ2-1): GAGVSQSPSNKVTEKGKDVELRCDPISGHTALYWYRQSLGQGLEFLIYFQGNSAPDKSGLPSDRFSAERTGGSVSTLTIQRTQQEDSAVYLCASSPYGTSGRNEQFFGPGTRLTVL.

This clonotype was counted at least ten times. This may come from a read error, since a much larger clone is one base off. The gene calls are TRBV4-2 and TRBJ2-6; tentative D call: TRBD1 (5 bases). The CDR3 extends over 16 amino acids. Germline CDR1 and CDR2: LGHNA and YNFKEQ. CDR3: CASSQDGATGAKVLTF. The CDR3 DNA sequence: TGTGCCAGCAGCCAAGATGGTGCTACTGGGGCCAAAGTCCTGACTTTC.

This clonotype was counted at least ten times. This chain uses TRBV12-3 or TRBV12-4 with TRBJ1-2, with no clear D. Trimming pared 6 bases from V and 4 bases from J, leaving 12 bases between. The CDR3 has 13 amino acids. Here the CDR3 DNA reads TGTGCCAGCAGCGATGGGAATCGCTATGGCTACACCTTC. It yields the protein CASSDGNRYGYTF.

This clonotype was seen ten or more times. This rearrangement joins TRBV25-1 to TRBJ2-5, with D possibly matching TRBD2 (5 bases). There are 14 residues in the CDR3. From germline, CDR1 is MGHDK and CDR2 SYGVNS. The V and J ends lost 0 bases and 4 bases respectively, with 9 bases between them. The CDR3 nucleotides read TGTGCCAGCAGTGAATACGGGGTAGTAGAGACCCAGTACTTC. Encoded protein: CASSEYGVVETQYF.

This clonotype was counted ten times or more. The chain employs TRBV7-7 and TRBJ1-1, with D tentatively TRBD1 (5 bases). This CDR3 has 13 residues. Germline-derived CDR1 and CDR2 are SSHAT and FNYEAQ (reference sequence). With 5 bases removed from V and 1 base from J, the gap between germline ends came to 8 bases. The CDR3 protein is CASSQTANTEAFF. The CDR3 DNA sequence: TGTGCCAGCAGCCAGACAGCGAACACTGAAGCTTTCTTT.

The chain recombines TRBV12-3 or TRBV12-4 with TRBJ2-7, with D uncertain. The CDR3 is made up of 13 amino acids. V lost 2 bases and J lost 5, with 10 bases in between. DNA of the CDR3: TGTGCCAGCAGTTTATTCAAGGTTAACGAGCAGTACTTC. Its translation: CASSLFKVNEQYF.

Ten or more counts support this clonotype. The V and J genes are TRBV3-1 and TRBJ2-7; D remains unclear. Trimming shortened V by 0 bases and J by 7 bases, and 7 bases separated the two germline ends. The CDR3 is 12 amino acids. CDR1 is LGHDT and CDR2 is YNNKEL in the germline V gene (reference sequence). CDR3 DNA: TGTGCCAGCAGCCAAGATGTGTTTGAGCAGTACTTC. Amino acid sequence: CASSQDVFEQYF.

This clonotype was recorded many times. The CDR3: CASRPGKQGAYTEAFF. The CDR3 nucleotides are TGTGCCAGCAGACCGGGAAAACAGGGGGCATATACTGAAGCTTTCTTT. This sequence joins TRBV28 and TRBJ1-1; 9 nucleotides align to TRBD1. There are 16 residues in the CDR3. Germline V gene data show CDR1 as MDHEN and CDR2 as SYDVKM. Trimming cost V 6 bases and J 5 bases; bases outside gene matches: 13.

In its sample, this clonotype was seen many times. CDR3 loop: CSATETGRYGYTF. CDR3 nucleotides: TGCAGTGCTACCGAGACAGGGCGGTATGGCTACACCTTC. The genes are TRBV20-1 and TRBJ1-2; 7 nucleotides line up with TRBD1. Losses at the gene ends were 4 bases for V and 5 bases for J; bases not matched to a gene: 7. The CDR3 contains 13 residues. Germline CDR1 reads DFQATT; CDR2 reads SNEGSKA (reference sequence).

This clonotype was seen ten or more times. The CDR3 sequence: CSARMGGYTF. In nucleotides, the CDR3 is TGCAGTGCTAGGATGGGCGGCTACACCTTC. The chain carries TRBV20-1 and TRBJ1-2; D gene unclear. V was pared by 3 bases and J by 8 bases, with 7 bases between. There are 10 residues in the CDR3. In germline, CDR1 is DFQATT, CDR2 SNEGSKA (reference sequence).

This clonotype was detected many times. V gene TRBV29-1 combines with J gene TRBJ2-3; D unresolved. CDR1 SQVTM and CDR2 ANQGSEA come from the germline V gene. Trimming removed 7 bases from V and 1 base from J, with 3 bases in between. This CDR3 has 10 residues. The CDR3 here is CSAGTDTQYF. The DNA of the CDR3 is TGCAGCGCCGGCACAGATACGCAGTATTTT.

This clonotype was seen repeatedly, ten times or more. One end of the junction is discordant with germline, which a read error may explain. The chain carries TRBV15 and TRBJ2-1; TRBD2 aligns across 9 bases. This CDR3 contains 15 residues. The V gene's germline CDR1 is LNHNV and CDR2 YYDKDF (reference sequence). The CDR3 nucleotides read TGTGCCACCAGCAGCCTTCGCGGTAGCGGGAGCCTTCAGATCTTC. Amino acid sequence: CATSSLRGSGSLQIF. Looking up the rest from reference TRBV15 and TRBJ2-1 gives the full variable domain: DAMVIQNPRYQVTQFGKPVTLSCSQTLNHNVMYWYQQKSSQAPKLLFHYYDKDFNNEADTPDNFQSRRPNTSFCFLDIRSPGLGDTAMYLCATSSLRGSGSLQIFGPGTRLTVL.

In this sample, this clonotype turned up many times. The rearrangement uses TRBV28 and TRBJ2-7; 9 nucleotides agree with TRBD2. Looked up from germline, CDR1 is MDHEN and CDR2 is SYDVKM. The CDR3 contains 16 residues. The trim removed 3 bases at V and 3 bases at J, leaving 9 bases unmatched. The CDR3 sequence: CASSFPLGLASYEQYF. The CDR3 nucleotides are TGTGCCAGCAGTTTTCCCCTCGGACTAGCGAGCTACGAGCAGTACTTC.

This clonotype was seen ten or more times. V is TRBV5-1 and J is TRBJ2-3; 10 positions match TRBD2. From germline, CDR1 is SGHRS and CDR2 YFSETQ. J lost 3 bases, V lost 4 bases, and 5 bases had no gene match. This CDR3 contains 15 residues. The CDR3 reads CASSEPSGSTDTQYF. The CDR3 DNA reads as TGCGCCAGCAGCGAACCTAGCGGGAGTACAGATACGCAGTATTTT. The full variable domain, in which reference TRBV5-1 and TRBJ2-3 provide the parts outside the CDR3, is KAGVTQTPRYLIKTRGQQVTLSCSPISGHRSVSWYQQTPGQGLQFLFEYFSETQRNKGNFPGRFSGRQFSNSRSEMNVSTLELGDSALYLCASSEPSGSTDTQYFGPGTRLTVL.

In this sample, this clonotype turned up many times. The chain has TRBV5-1 and TRBJ1-1; D remains ambiguous. The ends were cut back, 5 bases at V and 0 bases at J, with 11 bases in the middle. This CDR3 is built from 14 residues. Per germline, CDR1 SGHRS and CDR2 YFSETQ. The CDR3 is CASSSSTMNTEAFF. In DNA, the CDR3 is TGCGCCAGCAGTTCCAGTACCATGAACACTGAAGCTTTCTTT.

This clonotype was detected many times. The gene calls are TRBV30 and TRBJ1-4; D ambiguous. Trimming removed 5 bases from V and 7 bases from J, with 5 bases in between. This CDR3 has 10 amino acids. Germline CDR1 and CDR2: GTSNPN and SVGIG (reference sequence). The CDR3 DNA is TGTGCCTGGGGGGTTGAAAAACTGTTTTTT. Residues: CAWGVEKLFF.

Many counts were recorded for this clonotype. This chain joins TRBV15 and TRBJ2-1; 10 nucleotides line up with TRBD2. CDR3 length: 14 residues. Trimming cost V 7 bases and J 5 bases; bases outside gene matches: 5. Germline-derived CDR1 and CDR2 are LNHNV and YYDKDF (reference sequence). The CDR3 DNA reads TGTGCCACCACCGCCGGGACTAGCGACAATGAGCAGTTCTTC. Its protein is CATTAGTSDNEQFF. Looking up the rest from reference TRBV15 and TRBJ2-1 gives the full variable domain: DAMVIQNPRYQVTQFGKPVTLSCSQTLNHNVMYWYQQKSSQAPKLLFHYYDKDFNNEADTPDNFQSRRPNTSFCFLDIRSPGLGDTAMYLCATTAGTSDNEQFFGPGTRLTVL.

This clonotype was recorded many times. The chain uses TRBV5-1 and TRBJ1-2, with D uncertain. This CDR3 region has 15 residues. V was pared by 0 bases and J by 8 bases, with 17 bases between. The germline gives CDR1 SGHRS, CDR2 YFSETQ. The CDR3 spells CASSLGGGGVGGYTF. In DNA, the CDR3 is TGCGCCAGCAGCTTGGGGGGTGGTGGAGTAGGAGGCTACACCTTC.